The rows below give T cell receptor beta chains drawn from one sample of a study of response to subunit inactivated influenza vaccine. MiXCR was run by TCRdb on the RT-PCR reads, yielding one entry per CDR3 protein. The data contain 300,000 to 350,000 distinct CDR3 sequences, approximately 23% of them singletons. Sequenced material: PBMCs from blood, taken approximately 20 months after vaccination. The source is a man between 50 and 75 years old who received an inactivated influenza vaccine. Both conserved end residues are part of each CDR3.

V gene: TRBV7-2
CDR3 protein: CASSLSPGGQPQHF

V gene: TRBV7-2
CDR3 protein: CASSKDRGFRYEQYF

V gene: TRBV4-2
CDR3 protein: CASSQEEGGQGYGYTF

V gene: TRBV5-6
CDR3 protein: CASSFRGRTNEKLFF

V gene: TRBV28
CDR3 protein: CASSFPGVRTEAFF

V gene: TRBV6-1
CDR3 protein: CASRASGTQETQYF

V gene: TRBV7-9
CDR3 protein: CASSLTVMNTEAFF

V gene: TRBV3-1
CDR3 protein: CASSHSSGFNEQYF

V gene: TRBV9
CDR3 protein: CASSAYRDRGETQYF

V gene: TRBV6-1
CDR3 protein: CASRLAHRQETQYF

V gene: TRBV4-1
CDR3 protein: CASSQDEGRGHRGGNTIYF

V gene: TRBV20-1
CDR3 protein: CSAPGWGKETQYF

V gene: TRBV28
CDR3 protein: CASSLGTSGTYEQYF

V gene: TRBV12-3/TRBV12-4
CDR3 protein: CASSSDREANNSPLHF

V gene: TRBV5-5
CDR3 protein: CASLSVMNTEAFF

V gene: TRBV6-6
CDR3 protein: CASSYYSNYEQYF

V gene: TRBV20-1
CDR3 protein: CSARRLAGPYEQYF

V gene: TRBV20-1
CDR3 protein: CSARALERGYTF

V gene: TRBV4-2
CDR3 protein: CASSQSPGSGGSQPQHF

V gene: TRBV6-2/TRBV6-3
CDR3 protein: CASRSGGLYEQYF

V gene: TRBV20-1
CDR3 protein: CRARQCICTDTLYF

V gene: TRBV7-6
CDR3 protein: CASSSRGDSFNSPLHF

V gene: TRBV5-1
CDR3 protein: CASSSLREGNTEAFF

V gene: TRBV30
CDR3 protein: CAWSSRDGTYEQYF

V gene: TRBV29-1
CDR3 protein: CSVLQETQYF

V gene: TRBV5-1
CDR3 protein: CASSLSPSGSYEQYF

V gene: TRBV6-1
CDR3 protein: CASSEARAADQPQHF

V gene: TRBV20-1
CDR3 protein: CSGGLSSYNEQFF

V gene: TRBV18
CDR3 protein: CASSPSSGSSYNEQFF

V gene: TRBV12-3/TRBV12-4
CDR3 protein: CASNWGHEAFF

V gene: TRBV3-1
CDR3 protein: CASSRSGRRTGELFF

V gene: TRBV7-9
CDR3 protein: CASSLVASYEQYF

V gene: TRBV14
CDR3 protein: CASSKGPSPAKNIQYF

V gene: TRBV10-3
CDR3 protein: CAISVSAYEQYF

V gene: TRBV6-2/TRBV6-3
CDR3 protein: CASSYLMLAGGQVGDDEQFF

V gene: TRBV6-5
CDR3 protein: CASSYSMGAQNGYTF

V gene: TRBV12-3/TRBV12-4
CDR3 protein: CASSIFSGSNTGELFF

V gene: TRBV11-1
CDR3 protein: CASSNQPGTSGRTPYEQYF

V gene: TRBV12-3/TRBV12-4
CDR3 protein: CASNQDLELFF

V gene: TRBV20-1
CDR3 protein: CSARPGQGKNTEAFF

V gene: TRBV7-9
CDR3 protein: CASRLDGNTEAFF

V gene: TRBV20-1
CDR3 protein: CSASTSTPETQYF

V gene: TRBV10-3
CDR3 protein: CAISEVKGMNTEAFF

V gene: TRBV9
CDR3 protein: CASSARQGTDTQYF

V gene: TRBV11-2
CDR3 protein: CASSLGTWGQADTEAFF

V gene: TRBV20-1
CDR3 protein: CSARDGQGGQPQHF

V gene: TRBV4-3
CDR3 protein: CASSQDWFSKGTQYF

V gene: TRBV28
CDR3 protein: CASRQPLSVANTEAFF

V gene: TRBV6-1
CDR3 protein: CASRPDRSNYGYTF

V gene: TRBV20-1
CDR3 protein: CSVPDRQLSTDTQYF

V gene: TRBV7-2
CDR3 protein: CASSLVREGPDTQYF

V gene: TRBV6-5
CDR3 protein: CASSYSSGDYGYTF

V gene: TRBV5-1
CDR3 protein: CASSLGQQNTEAFF

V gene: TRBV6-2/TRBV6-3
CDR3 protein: CASQGSYGYTF